This is a list of T cell receptor beta chains from one sample in a study of cytomegalovirus exposure and HLA in healthy donors. Method: immunoSEQ multiplex PCR; TCRdb's copy keeps in-frame clones and lacks some. The table has approximately 220,000 clones, 65% to 90% seen once; the top ten hold more than 1.3%. The sequenced material came from PBMCs. The origin of the receptors is a girl under 18 in good health and CMV-seronegative. Each CDR3 is given with its conserved first and last residue. A D gene is named only where the DNA matches it firmly. A row's size may be missing; if present it is once, few, many or a size class.

TRBJ2-1,TRBV28,NA,NA,CASSLSATGGMGEQFF,TGTGCCAGCAGTTTATCCGCGACAGGTGGAATGGGTGAGCAGTTCTTC
TRBJ2-7,TRBV30,NA,TRBD1,CAHRSRQGSYEQYF,TGTGCACATAGATCACGACAGGGATCGTACGAGCAGTACTTC
TRBJ1-1,TRBV6-5,NA,NA,CASSRNTEAFF,TGTGCCAGCAGTCGTAACACTGAAGCTTTCTTT
TRBJ1-1,TRBV28,NA,NA,CATTVNTEAFF,TGTGCCACTACAGTTAACACTGAAGCTTTCTTT
TRBJ2-7,TRBV29-1,NA,TRBD2,CSVEWSGSGGEQYF,TGCAGCGTTGAGTGGAGCGGGAGTGGCGGCGAGCAGTACTTC
TRBJ1-2,TRBV18,once,TRBD1,CASSQQGWDGYTF,TGTGCCAGCTCACAACAGGGGTGGGATGGCTACACCTTC
TRBJ2-6,TRBV28,NA,TRBD1,CASSQGAWYGANVLTF,TGTGCCAGCAGTCAGGGGGCCTGGTATGGGGCCAACGTCCTGACTTTC
TRBJ2-1,TRBV29-1,NA,TRBD2,CSVVGSGRLNEQFF,TGCAGCGTTGTAGGTAGCGGGAGACTCAATGAGCAGTTCTTC
TRBJ2-3,TRBV9,NA,NA,CASSVGGASDTQYF,TGTGCCAGCAGCGTAGGGGGAGCCTCAGATACGCAGTATTTT
TRBJ2-7,TRBV5-6,NA,TRBD1,CASSFQWTWDRGTHEQYF,TGTGCCAGCAGCTTCCAATGGACTTGGGACAGGGGCACCCACGAGCAGTACTTC
TRBJ1-1,TRBV27,once,NA,CASSFGGKSVGEAFF,TGTGCCAGCAGTTTTGGCGGGAAGTCTGTTGGCGAAGCTTTCTTT
TRBJ1-4,TRBV7-9,NA,NA,CASSLATGSVANEKLFF,TGTGCCAGCAGCTTAGCTACAGGGTCGGTAGCTAATGAAAAACTGTTTTTT
TRBJ2-3,TRBV27,NA,NA,CASSLTGMGADTQYF,TGTGCCAGCAGTTTAACAGGGATGGGGGCAGATACGCAGTATTTT
TRBJ2-1,TRBV6-1,few,NA,CASSVHQVGEQFF,TGTGCCAGCAGTGTACATCAGGTCGGTGAGCAGTTCTTC
TRBJ1-5,TRBV4-1,NA,TRBD1,CASSQAGQGDKPQHF,TGCGCCAGCAGCCAGGCCGGACAGGGAGATAAGCCCCAGCATTTT
TRBJ2-7,TRBV14,NA,NA,CASSQLENYEQYF,TGTGCCAGCAGCCAACTAGAGAACTACGAGCAGTACTTC
TRBJ1-5,TRBV5-8,NA,NA,CASSLARNQPQHF,TGTGCCAGCAGCTTGGCCCGGAATCAGCCCCAGCATTTT
TRBJ2-1,TRBV9,NA,TRBD2,CASGLTSGWYEQFF,TGTGCCAGCGGCCTGACTAGCGGGTGGTATGAGCAGTTCTTC
TRBJ1-1,TRBV7-9,NA,TRBD1,CASSTTAGYRGRFAEAFF,TGTGCCAGCAGCACTACTGCGGGGTACAGGGGTAGATTCGCTGAAGCTTTCTTT
TRBJ2-3,TRBV9,NA,TRBD2,CASSDERGDVTDTQYF,TGTGCCAGCAGCGACGAGCGGGGCGATGTCACAGATACGCAGTATTTT
TRBJ2-7,TRBV4-3,NA,TRBD1,CASSRGTGRYEQYF,TGCGCCAGCAGCCGAGGGACAGGGAGATACGAGCAGTACTTC
TRBJ2-7,TRBV5-4,NA,NA,CASSLGGSSSYEQYF,TGTGCCAGCAGCTTGGGAGGTTCCAGCTCCTACGAGCAGTACTTC
TRBJ2-1,TRBV27,few,NA,CASRKAGASSHEQFF,TGTGCCAGCAGAAAGGCGGGGGCTTCAAGCCATGAGCAGTTCTTC
TRBJ2-5,TRBV7-2,NA,NA,CASSQTYQTGVREQYF,TGTGCCAGCAGCCAAACGTACCAGACAGGAGTGCGGGAGCAGTACTTC
TRBJ1-5,TRBV4-3,NA,NA,CASSQEKRGTQPQHF,TGCGCCAGCAGCCAAGAAAAAAGGGGCACGCAGCCCCAGCATTTT
TRBJ1-1,TRBV7-2,NA,NA,CASSQSGFEAFF,TGTGCCAGCAGCCAATCGGGATTCGAAGCTTTCTTT
TRBJ1-5,TRBV13,NA,NA,CASSLGSGQPQHF,TGTGCCAGCAGCTTAGGGAGCGGTCAGCCCCAGCATTTT
TRBJ1-6,TRBV7-2,NA,TRBD1,CASSLGDRGNSPLHF,TGTGCCAGCAGCTTAGGGGACAGGGGAAATTCACCCCTCCACTTT
TRBJ2-1,TRBV28,NA,TRBD2,CASSFTTSGEWNEQFF,TGTGCCAGCAGCTTTACAACTAGCGGGGAGTGGAATGAGCAGTTCTTC
TRBJ2-5,TRBV19,NA,TRBD1,CASSARQGALVGETQYF,TGTGCCAGTAGTGCCCGACAGGGGGCTTTAGTCGGGGAGACCCAGTACTTC
TRBJ2-3,TRBV30,NA,TRBD2,CAWSPPGLEGTDTQYF,TGTGCCTGGAGTCCACCGGGACTAGAAGGGACAGATACGCAGTATTTT
TRBJ2-1,TRBV27,NA,NA,CASSRTPHNEQFF,TGTGCCAGCAGCCGGACACCCCACAATGAGCAGTTCTTC
TRBJ1-3,TRBV7-9,NA,NA,CARGGESGNTIYF,TGTGCCAGGGGAGGGGAGTCTGGAAACACCATATATTTT